This T cell receptor (beta chain) stems from a study of T cell changes during pregnancy in multiple sclerosis. V shed 3 bases and J 5 bases; nucleotides not matched to a gene: 3. CDR3 size: 14 residues. Germline V CDR1 and CDR2: LNHDA, SQIVND (reference sequence). Produced via immunoSEQ multiplex PCR; TCRdb's table is partial and in-frame only. The data contain more than 90,000 clones, more than 85% of them singletons. This material consisted of peripheral blood, taken in the second trimester of pregnancy. The sequence came from a female donor with multiple sclerosis, enrolled in a pregnancy study. The rearrangement links TRBV19 to TRBJ2-5, with TRBD1 matching over 10 bases. Written as DNA, the CDR3 is TGTGCCAGTAGTATGGACAGGGGGAGGGAGACCCAGTACTTC. This translates into CASSMDRGRETQYF.